This T cell receptor (beta chain) appears in the sequencing data of a study of monozygotic twins with cystic fibrosis (dated by TCRdb to the early 2020s). Broadly, across the study: Barcoded libraries were made from around 3 micrograms of fragmented DNA using roughly 14 PCR cycles. Data for three of the twin pairs had been reported earlier in a different context. To gauge how much genetics shapes V and J gene usage, the researchers compared TCR beta repertoires both within and across 16 monozygotic twin pairs who have cystic fibrosis. Twins were ranked among 1,060 cohort participants for weight-for-height and FEVPerc (FEV1 disease centile) at the day of blood sampling. Made up mostly of children and adolescents, the cohort included ten female and six male twin pairs ranging in age from 2.0 to 36.4 years, with a median of about 8.6 years. The paper's findings and limits, for the study overall: V gene usage was most similar to the co-twin in 13 of 16 pairs, and J usage was most similar to the co-twin in 8 of 16 pairs, which suggests genetic constraints. The cohort was small, and no association was found between shared CDR3 numbers and age, concordance or disease severity. Simpson clonality was found to be generally low (median approximately 0.01), suggesting a naive-dominated repertoire, although higher clonality was observed in the most severely affected patients. Sharing of nucleotide-identical clonotypes was significantly greater within monozygotic CF twin pairs than between unrelated CF individuals (P = 0.000026, Mann-Whitney).

From a lookup of the germline V gene, CDR1 and CDR2 are SGHVS and FQNEAQ. From the cysteine up to the phenylalanine, the CDR3 has a length of 13 residues. Only CDR3 DNA remains: 39 bases, in frame from the first base. The junction shows trimming of 2 bases on V and 10 bases on J, plus 14 bases between the germline ends. Following the manufacturer's instructions, the researchers used the immunoSEQ immune profiling system to amplify TCR beta CDR3 regions via multiplex PCR. An Illumina NextSeq system was used to carry out the sequencing. In the authors' own workflow: Sequence data were processed on the immunoSEQ Analyzer platform, and clonality was computed as the square root of Simpson's index of productive rearrangements. Jensen-Shannon distance served as the measure of similarity in V and J usage, while OLGA was used to compute CDR3 generation probabilities. The immuneACCESS database (August 2020) and VDJdb (December 2020) were searched for shared CDR3 sequences. Held by TCRdb, this immuneACCESS table contains in-frame sequences only and omits some clones. Under half of the omission traces to an unresolved V gene where checked; the cause of the rest is unknown. Clone size and V and J calls were adopted from that table, with D and trimming inferred from the DNA. The sample table lists under 20,000 clones, approximately 96% of them with a count of one. Of the sample, 1.9% falls within the top ten clones.

With respect to this clone: Its antigen is unknown. Within one base of it there is no much larger clone, and no base qualities were kept.

The twin pairs came from the European Cystic Fibrosis Twin and Sibling Study Cohort, which recruited patients from over a hundred CF clinics across 14 European countries. Zygosity and CFTR genotype were verified in-house, and zygosity was tested by multiplex PCR of nine short tandem repeat loci. Peripheral blood was sampled from each twin, and clinical parameters were recorded on the day of blood sampling. Phenol/chloroform extraction was used to isolate genomic DNA from peripheral blood cells, and the DNA was then kept in TE buffer at 4 degrees C. The clonotype was recovered from a woman in her 30s with cystic fibrosis. Recombination linked TRBV7-8 to TRBJ1-1; matching of 6 bases hints at TRBD1 as the D gene. Source material: blood. The sequence in DNA is TGTGCCAGCAGCTTAAGAAGGGGGGGGCCAGCTTTCTTT. Its protein is CASSLRRGGPAFF.